This T cell receptor beta chain emerged from a study of response to subunit inactivated influenza vaccine. Findings and caveats of the study: Authors suggested seasonal influenza vaccinations each recruit few new T cells.

The CDR3 has 15 amino acids. Trimming took 5 bases from V and 2 from J; bases not matched to a gene: 8. Germline V CDR1 and CDR2: SEHNR, FQNEAQ (reference sequence). TCRdb itself ran the RT-PCR reads through MiXCR, one entry per CDR3 protein. The data show roughly 650,000 distinct CDR3 sequences, roughly 14% seen once. The sample holds a few counts of this clonotype. Its antigen is as yet unknown. The chain joins TRBV7-9 to TRBJ1-2; 7 bases agree with TRBD1. This TCR derives from a man between 45 and 60 years old who received an inactivated influenza vaccine. The material was PBMCs from blood, obtained approximately 12 days after vaccination. CDR3: CASSQTGRRNYGYTF. In DNA, the CDR3 is TGTGCCAGCAGCCAGACAGGGCGGAGAAACTATGGCTACACCTTC.